This TCR beta chain was sequenced during a study of radiotherapy plus CTLA-4 blockade in lung cancer. About the study: Disease control was present in roughly 30% of patients, and objective responses in roughly 17%. Overall study findings and caveats: Radiotherapy was combined with ipilimumab, and tumor-derived TCR clones then expanded in blood.

As regards this clone: Its antigen is not identified.

CDR1 is SNHLY, CDR2 FYNNEI, per germline. V trimming: 3 bases; J trimming: 7 bases; junction bases outside the gene matches: 8. The CDR3 sequence is 15 residues long. The protocol was immunoSEQ multiplex PCR, while the TCRdb copy is restricted to in-frame clones and leaves out a portion. The sample records roughly 97,000 clones, about four fifths being singletons. The chain recombines TRBV2 with TRBJ2-2, with 7 positions matching TRBD1. Source: peripheral blood, taken from a patient treated with radiotherapy plus ipilimumab. This receptor was taken from a human donor with non-small cell lung cancer who had a partial response to radiotherapy plus ipilimumab. Some clones in this sample may be carry-over from other donors' samples. The CDR3 bases are TGTGCCAGCAGTGACCAGGGGGATATTGGCGGGGAGCTGTTTTTT. Translating gives CASSDQGDIGGELFF.